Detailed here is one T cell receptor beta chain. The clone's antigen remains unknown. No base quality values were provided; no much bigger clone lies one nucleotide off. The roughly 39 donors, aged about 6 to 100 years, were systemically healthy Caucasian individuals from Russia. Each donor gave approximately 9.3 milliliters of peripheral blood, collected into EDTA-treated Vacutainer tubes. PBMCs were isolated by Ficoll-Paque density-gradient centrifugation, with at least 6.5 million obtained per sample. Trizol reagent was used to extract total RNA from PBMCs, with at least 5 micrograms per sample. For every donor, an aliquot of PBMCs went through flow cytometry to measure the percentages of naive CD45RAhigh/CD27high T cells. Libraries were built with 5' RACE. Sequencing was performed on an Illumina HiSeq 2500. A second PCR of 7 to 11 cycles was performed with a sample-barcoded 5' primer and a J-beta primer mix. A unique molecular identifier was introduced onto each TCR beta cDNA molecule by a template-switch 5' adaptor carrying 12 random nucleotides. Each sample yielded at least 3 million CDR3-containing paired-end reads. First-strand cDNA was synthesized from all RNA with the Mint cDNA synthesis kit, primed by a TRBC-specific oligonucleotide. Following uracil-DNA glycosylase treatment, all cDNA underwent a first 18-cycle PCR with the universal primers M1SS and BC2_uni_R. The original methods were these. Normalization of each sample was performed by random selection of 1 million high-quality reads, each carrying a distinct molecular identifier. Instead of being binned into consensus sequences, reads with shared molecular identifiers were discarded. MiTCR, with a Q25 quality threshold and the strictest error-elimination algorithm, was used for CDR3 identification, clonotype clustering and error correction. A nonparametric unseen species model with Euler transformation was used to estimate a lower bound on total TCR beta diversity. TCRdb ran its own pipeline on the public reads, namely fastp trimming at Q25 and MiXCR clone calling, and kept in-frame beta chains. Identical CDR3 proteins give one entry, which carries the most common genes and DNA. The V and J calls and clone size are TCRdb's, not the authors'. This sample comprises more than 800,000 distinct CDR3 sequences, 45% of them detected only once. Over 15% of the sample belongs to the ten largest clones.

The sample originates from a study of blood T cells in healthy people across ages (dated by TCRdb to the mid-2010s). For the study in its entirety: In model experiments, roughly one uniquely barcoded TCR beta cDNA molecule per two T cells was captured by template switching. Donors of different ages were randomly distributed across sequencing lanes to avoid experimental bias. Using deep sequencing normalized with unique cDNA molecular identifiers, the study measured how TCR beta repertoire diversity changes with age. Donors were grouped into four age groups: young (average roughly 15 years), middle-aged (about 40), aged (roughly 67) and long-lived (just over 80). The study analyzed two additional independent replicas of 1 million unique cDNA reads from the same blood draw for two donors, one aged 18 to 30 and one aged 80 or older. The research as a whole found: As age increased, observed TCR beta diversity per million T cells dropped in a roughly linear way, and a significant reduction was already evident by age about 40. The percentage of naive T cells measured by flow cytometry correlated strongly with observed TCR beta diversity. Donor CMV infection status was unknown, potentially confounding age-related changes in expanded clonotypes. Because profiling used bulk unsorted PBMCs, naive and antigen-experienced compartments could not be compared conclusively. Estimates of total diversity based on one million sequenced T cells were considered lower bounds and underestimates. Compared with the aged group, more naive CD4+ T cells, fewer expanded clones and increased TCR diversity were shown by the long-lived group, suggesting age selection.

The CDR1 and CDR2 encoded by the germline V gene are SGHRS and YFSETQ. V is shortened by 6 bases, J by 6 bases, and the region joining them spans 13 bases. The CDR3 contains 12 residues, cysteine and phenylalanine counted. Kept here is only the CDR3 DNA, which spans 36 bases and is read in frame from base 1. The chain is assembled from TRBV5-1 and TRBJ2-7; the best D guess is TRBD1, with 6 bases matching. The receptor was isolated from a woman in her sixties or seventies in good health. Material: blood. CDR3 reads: CASTNQGREQYF. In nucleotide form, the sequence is TGCGCCAGCACGAACCAGGGGCGCGAGCAGTACTTC.